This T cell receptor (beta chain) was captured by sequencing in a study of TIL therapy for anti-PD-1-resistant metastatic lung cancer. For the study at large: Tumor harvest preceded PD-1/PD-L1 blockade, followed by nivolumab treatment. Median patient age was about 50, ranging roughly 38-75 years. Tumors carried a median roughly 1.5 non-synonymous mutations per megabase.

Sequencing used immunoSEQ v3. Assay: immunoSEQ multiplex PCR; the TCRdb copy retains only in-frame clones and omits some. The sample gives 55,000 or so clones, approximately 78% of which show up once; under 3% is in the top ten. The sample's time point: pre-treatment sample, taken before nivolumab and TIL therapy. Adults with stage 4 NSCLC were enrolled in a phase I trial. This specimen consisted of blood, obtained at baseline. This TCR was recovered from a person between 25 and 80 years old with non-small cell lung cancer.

CDR3 loop: CASSSGTLQPQHF. In nucleotides, the CDR3 is TGTGCCAGCAGCTCAGGCACCCTTCAGCCCCAGCATTTT. The chain is built from TRBV12-3 or TRBV12-4 and TRBJ1-5; D gene unclear. The CDR3 consists of 13 residues. V was shortened by 6 bases and J by 6 bases, with 12 bases between the two germline ends.